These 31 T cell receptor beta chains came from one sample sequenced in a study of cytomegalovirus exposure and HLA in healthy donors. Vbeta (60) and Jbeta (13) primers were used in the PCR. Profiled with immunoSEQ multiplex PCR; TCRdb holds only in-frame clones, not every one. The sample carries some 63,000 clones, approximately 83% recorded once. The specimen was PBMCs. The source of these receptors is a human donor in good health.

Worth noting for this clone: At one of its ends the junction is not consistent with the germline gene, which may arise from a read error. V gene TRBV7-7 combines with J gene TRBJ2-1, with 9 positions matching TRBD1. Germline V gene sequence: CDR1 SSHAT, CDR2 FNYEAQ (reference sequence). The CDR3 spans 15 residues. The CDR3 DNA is TGTGCTAGCAGCCGGGGACAGGGAACCTACAATGAGCAGTTCTTC. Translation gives CASSRGQGTYNEQFF.

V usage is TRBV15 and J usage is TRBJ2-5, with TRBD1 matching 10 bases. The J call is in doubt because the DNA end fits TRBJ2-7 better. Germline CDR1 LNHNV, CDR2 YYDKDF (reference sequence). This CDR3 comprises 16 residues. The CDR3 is CATRLDYRDRGYEQYF. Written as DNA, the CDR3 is TGTGCCACCAGACTTGATTACCGGGACAGGGGCTACGAGCAGTACTTC.

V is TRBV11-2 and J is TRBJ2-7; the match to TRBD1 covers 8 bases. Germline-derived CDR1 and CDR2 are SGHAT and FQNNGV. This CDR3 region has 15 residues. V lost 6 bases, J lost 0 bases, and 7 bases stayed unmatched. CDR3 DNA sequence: TGTGCCAGCAGAACCGACAGGGGCAGCTCCTACGAGCAGTACTTC. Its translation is CASRTDRGSSYEQYF.

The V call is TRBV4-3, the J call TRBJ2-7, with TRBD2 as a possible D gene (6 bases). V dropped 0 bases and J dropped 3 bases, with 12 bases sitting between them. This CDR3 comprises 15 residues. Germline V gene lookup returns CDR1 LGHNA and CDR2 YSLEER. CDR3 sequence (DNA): TGCGCCAGCAGCCAAGAAATTCGGGGACTCTACGAGCAGTACTTC. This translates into CASSQEIRGLYEQYF.

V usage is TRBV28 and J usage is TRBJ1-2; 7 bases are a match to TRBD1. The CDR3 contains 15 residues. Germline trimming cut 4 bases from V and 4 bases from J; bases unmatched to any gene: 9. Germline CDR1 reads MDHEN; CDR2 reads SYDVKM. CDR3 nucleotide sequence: TGTGCCAGCAGTTCAAGGGGGCCCACCCTCTATGGCTACACCTTC. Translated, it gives CASSSRGPTLYGYTF.

The CDR3 nucleotides are TGTGCCAGCAGCAAGGACTATTTAAACATTCAGTACTTC. It specifies CASSKDYLNIQYF. The rearrangement links TRBV7-3 to TRBJ2-4, with D possibly being TRBD2 (6 bases). Germline V gene data show CDR1 as SGHTA and CDR2 as FQGTGA. The CDR3 length is 13 residues. The V end lost 5 bases, the J end lost 6 bases, and 11 bases lay between the germline ends. The complete variable domain, with remaining parts taken from reference TRBV7-3 and TRBJ2-4, reads GAGVSQTPSNKVTEKGKYVELRCDPISGHTALYWYRQSLGQGPEFLIYFQGTGAADDSGLPNDRFFAVRPEGSVSTLKIQRTERGDSAVYLCASSKDYLNIQYFGAGTRLSVL.

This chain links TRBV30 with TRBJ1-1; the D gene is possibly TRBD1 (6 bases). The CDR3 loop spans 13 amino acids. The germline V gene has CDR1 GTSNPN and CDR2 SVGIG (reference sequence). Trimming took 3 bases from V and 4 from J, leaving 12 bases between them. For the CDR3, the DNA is TGTGCCTGGAGCGGTCAGGGGTTCACTGAAGCTTTCTTT. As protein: CAWSGQGFTEAFF.

CDR3 bases: TGTGCCAGCTCACCCATGGCGGGGGGGTCTGATGAGCAGTTCTTC. It specifies CASSPMAGGSDEQFF. This chain connects TRBV18 to TRBJ2-1, with 9 bases lining up with TRBD2. The V segment lost 3 bases and the J segment 8 bases; nucleotides outside the gene matches: 8. There are 15 residues in the CDR3. Per the germline V gene, CDR1 is KGHSH and CDR2 is LQKENI.

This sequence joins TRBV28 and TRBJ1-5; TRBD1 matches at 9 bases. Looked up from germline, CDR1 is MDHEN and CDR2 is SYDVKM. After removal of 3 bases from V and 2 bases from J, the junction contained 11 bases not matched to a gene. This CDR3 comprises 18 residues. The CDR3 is CASSFPGTGYRGNQPQHF. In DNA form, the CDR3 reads TGTGCCAGCAGTTTCCCCGGGACAGGGTATCGTGGCAATCAGCCCCAGCATTTT.

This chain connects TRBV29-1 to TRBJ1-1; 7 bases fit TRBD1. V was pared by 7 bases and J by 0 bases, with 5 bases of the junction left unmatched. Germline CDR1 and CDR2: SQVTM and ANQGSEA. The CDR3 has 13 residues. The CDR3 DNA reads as TGCAGCGCTAAAACAGGGGTGAACACTGAAGCTTTCTTT. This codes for CSAKTGVNTEAFF.

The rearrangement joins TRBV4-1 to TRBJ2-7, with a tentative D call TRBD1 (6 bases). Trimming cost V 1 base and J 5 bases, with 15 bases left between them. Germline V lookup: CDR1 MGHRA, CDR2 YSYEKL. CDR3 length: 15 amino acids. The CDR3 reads CASSQGAGDIHEQYF. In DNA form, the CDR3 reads TGCGCCAGCAGCCAAGGCGCAGGGGACATCCACGAGCAGTACTTC.

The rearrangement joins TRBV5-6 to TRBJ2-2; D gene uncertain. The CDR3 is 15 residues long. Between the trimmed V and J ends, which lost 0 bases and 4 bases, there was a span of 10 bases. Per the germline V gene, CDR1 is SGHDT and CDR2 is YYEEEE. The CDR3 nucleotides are TGTGCCAGCAGCTTGGTATCCTCCGGCACCGGGGAGCTGTTTTTT. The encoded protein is CASSLVSSGTGELFF.

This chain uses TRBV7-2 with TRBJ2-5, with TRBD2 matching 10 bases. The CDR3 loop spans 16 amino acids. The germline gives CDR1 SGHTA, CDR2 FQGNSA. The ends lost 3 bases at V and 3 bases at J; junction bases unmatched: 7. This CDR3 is CASSLLTSGVKETQYF. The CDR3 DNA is TGTGCCAGCAGCTTGCTAACTAGCGGGGTCAAAGAGACCCAGTACTTC.

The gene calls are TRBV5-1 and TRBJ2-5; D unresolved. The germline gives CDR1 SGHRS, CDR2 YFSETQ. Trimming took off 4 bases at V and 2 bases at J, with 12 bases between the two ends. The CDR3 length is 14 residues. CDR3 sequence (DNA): TGCGCCAGCAGCATTCCAAGAGTTCAAGAGACCCAGTACTTC. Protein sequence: CASSIPRVQETQYF.

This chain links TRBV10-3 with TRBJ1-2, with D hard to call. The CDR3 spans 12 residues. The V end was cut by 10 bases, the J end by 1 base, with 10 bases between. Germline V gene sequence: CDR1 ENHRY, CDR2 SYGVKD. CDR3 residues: CATLRLNYGYTF. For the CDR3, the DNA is TGTGCCACCCTCAGGCTTAACTATGGCTACACCTTC.

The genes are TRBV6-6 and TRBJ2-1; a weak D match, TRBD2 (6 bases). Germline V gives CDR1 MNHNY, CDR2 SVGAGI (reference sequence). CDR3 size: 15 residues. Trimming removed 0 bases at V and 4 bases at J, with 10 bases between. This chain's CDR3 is CASSYSGAGYNEQFF. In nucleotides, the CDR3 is TGTGCCAGCAGTTACTCAGGAGCGGGTTACAATGAGCAGTTCTTC.

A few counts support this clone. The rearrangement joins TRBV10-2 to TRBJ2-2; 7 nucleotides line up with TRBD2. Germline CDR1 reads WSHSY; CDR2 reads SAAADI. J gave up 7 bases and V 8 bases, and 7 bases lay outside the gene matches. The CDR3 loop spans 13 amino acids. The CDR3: CASSWEGGGELFF. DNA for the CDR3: TGCGCCAGCTCGTGGGAGGGTGGCGGGGAGCTGTTTTTT.

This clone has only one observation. The CDR3 here is CASSLILFGYEQYF. DNA of the CDR3: TGTGCCAGCAGCTTAATCTTGTTCGGCTACGAGCAGTACTTC. The chain links TRBV11-2 to TRBJ2-7; D unclear. V was shortened by 2 bases and J by 3 bases, with 11 bases between the two germline ends. Per germline, CDR1 SGHAT and CDR2 FQNNGV. The length of the CDR3 is 14 residues.

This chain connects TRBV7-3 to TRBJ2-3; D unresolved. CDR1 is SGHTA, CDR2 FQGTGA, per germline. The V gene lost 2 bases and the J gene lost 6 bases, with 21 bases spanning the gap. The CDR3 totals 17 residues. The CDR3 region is CASSLGPRGPKEDTQYF. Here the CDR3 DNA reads TGTGCCAGCAGCTTAGGTCCCCGAGGTCCGAAAGAGGATACGCAGTATTTT.

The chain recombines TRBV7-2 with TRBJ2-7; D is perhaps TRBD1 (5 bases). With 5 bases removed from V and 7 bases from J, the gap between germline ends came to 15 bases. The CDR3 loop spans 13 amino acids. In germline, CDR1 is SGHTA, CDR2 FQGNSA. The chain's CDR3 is CASSPTGRAEQYF. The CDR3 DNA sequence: TGTGCCAGCAGCCCAACAGGACGGGCGGAGCAGTACTTC.

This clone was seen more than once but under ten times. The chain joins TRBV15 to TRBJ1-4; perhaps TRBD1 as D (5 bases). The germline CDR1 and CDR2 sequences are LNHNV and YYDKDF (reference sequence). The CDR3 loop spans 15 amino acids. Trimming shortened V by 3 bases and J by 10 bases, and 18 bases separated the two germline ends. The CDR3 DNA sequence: TGTGCCACCAGCAGTAGGGGAAGAACCTTCGGAAAACTGTTTTTT. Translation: CATSSRGRTFGKLFF.

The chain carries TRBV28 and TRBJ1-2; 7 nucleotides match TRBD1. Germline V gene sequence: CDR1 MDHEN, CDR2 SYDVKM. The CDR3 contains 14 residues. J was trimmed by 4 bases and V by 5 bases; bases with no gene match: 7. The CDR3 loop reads CASSPLRDSYGYTF. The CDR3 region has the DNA TGTGCCAGCAGTCCACTCCGGGACAGCTATGGCTACACCTTC.

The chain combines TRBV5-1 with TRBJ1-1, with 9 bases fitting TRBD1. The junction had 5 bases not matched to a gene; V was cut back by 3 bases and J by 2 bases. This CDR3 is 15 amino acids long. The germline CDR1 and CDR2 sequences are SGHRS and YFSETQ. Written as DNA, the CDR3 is TGCGCCAGCAGCTGGGGGACAGGGTCTAACACTGAAGCTTTCTTT. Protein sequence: CASSWGTGSNTEAFF.

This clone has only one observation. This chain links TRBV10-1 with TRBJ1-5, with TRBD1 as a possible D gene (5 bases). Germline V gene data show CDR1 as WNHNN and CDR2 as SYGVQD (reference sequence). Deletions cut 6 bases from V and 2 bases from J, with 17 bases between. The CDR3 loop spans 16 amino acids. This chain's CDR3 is CASSPHLGQRNQPQHF. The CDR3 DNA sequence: TGCGCCAGCAGCCCCCATTTGGGGCAGCGCAATCAGCCCCAGCATTTT.

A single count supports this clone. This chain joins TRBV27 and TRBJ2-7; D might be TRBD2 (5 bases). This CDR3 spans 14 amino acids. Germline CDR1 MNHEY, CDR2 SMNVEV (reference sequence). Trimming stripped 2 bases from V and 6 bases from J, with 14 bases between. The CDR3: CASSLIAGTAEQYF. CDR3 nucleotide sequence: TGTGCCAGCAGTTTAATCGCGGGTACGGCCGAGCAGTACTTC.

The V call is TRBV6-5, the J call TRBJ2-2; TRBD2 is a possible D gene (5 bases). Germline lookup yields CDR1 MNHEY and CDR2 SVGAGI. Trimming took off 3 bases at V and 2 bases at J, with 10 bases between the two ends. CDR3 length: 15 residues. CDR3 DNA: TGTGCCAGCAGTTATGACGGGGATAACACCGGGGAGCTGTTTTTT. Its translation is CASSYDGDNTGELFF.

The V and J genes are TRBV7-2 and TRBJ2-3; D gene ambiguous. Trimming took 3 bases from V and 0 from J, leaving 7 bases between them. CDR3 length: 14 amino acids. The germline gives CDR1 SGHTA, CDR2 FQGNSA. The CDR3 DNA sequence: TGTGCCAGCAGCTTTTGGCAAAGCACAGATACGCAGTATTTT. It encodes CASSFWQSTDTQYF.

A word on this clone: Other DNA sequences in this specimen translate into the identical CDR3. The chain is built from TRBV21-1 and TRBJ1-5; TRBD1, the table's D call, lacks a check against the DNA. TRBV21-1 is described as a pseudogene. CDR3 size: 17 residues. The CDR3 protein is CASSKESHLPHTQPQHF. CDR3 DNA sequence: TGTGCCAGCAGCAAAGAGTCTCATCTCCCTCACACACAGCCCCAGCATTTT.

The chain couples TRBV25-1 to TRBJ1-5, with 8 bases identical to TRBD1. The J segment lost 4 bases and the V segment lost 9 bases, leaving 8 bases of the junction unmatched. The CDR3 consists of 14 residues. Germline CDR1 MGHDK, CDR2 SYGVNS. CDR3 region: CASRGTGENQPQHF. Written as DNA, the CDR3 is TGTGCCAGTCGAGGGACAGGCGAAAATCAGCCCCAGCATTTT. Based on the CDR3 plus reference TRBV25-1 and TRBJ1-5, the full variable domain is EADIYQTPRYLVIGTGKKITLECSQTMGHDKMYWYQQDPGMELHLIHYSYGVNSTEKGDLSSESTVSRIRTEHFPLTLESARPSHTSQYLCASRGTGENQPQHFGDGTRLSIL.

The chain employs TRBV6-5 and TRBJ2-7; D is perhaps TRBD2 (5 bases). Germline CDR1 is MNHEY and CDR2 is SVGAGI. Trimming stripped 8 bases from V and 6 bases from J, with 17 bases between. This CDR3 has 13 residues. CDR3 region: CASSLAHTPEQYF. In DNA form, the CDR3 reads TGTGCCAGCTCCCTAGCCCACACACCCGAGCAGTACTTC.

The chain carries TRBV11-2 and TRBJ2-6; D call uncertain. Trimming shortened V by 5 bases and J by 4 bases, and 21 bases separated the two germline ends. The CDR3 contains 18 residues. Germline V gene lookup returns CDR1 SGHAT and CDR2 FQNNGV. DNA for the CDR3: TGTGCCAGCAGCCAACTGGGCCTTACCCTCCGGGGGGCCAACGTCCTGACTTTC. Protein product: CASSQLGLTLRGANVLTF.